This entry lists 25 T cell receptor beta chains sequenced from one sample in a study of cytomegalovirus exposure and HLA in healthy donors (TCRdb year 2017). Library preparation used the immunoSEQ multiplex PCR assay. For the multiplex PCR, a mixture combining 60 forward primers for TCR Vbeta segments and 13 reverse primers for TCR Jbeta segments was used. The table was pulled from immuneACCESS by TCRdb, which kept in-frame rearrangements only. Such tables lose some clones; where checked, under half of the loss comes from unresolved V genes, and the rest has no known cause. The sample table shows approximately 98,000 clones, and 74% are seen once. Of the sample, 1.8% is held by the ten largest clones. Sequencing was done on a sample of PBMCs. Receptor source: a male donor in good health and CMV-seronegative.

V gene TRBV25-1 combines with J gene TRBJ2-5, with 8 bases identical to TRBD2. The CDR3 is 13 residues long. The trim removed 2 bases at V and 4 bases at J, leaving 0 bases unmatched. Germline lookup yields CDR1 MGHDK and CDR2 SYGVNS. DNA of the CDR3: TGTGCCAGCAGTGAACTAGCGGGAGAGACCCAGTACTTC. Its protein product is CASSELAGETQYF.

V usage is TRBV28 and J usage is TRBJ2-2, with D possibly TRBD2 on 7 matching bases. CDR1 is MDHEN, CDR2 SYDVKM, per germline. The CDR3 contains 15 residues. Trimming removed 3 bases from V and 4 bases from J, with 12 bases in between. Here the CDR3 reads CASSFGGAGTGELFF. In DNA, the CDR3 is TGTGCCAGCAGTTTTGGGGGGGCGGGCACCGGGGAGCTGTTTTTT.

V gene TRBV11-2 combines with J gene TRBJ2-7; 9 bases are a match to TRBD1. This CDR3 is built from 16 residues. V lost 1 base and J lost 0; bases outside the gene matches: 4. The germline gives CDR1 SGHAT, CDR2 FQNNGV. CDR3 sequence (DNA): TGTGCCAGCAGCTTAGTTGGGACAGGGAGCTCCTACGAGCAGTACTTC. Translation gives CASSLVGTGSSYEQYF.

The CDR3 region has the DNA TGTGCCAGCAGCCAAGACCGAGCAGGCTACGAGCAGTACTTC. It codes for CASSQDRAGYEQYF. The rearrangement uses TRBV4-2 and TRBJ2-7; D is uncertain. Looked up from germline, CDR1 is LGHNA and CDR2 is YNFKEQ. There are 14 residues in the CDR3. The V gene lost 0 bases and the J gene lost 3 bases, with 9 bases spanning the gap.

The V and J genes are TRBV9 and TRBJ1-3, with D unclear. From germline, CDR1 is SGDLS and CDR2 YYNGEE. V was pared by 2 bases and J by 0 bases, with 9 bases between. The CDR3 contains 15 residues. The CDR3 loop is CASSVSGHSGNTIYF. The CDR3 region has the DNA TGTGCCAGCAGCGTGAGCGGCCACTCTGGAAACACCATATATTTT.

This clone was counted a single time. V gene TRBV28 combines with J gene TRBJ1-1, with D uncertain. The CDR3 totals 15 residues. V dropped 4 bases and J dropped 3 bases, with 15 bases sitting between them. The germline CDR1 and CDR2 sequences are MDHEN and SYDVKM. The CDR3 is CASSSRSTGDTEAFF. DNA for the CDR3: TGTGCCAGCAGTTCGCGCTCTACCGGGGACACTGAAGCTTTCTTT.

DNA for the CDR3: TGCGCCAGCAGCTTGTATGACTTACAGGTTCGGACTACAGTCAATGAGCAGTTCTTC. Protein: CASSLYDLQVRTTVNEQFF. The rearrangement links TRBV5-1 to TRBJ2-1, with D possibly being TRBD2 (6 bases). Trimming shortened V by 1 base and J by 6 bases, and 26 bases separated the two germline ends. CDR3 length equals 19 residues. Germline loops: CDR1 SGHRS, CDR2 YFSETQ.

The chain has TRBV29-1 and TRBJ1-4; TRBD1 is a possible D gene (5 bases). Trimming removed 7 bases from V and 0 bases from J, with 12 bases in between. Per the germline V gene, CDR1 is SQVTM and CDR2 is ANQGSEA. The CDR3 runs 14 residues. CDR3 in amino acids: CSATRVATNEKLFF. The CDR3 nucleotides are TGCAGCGCCACCAGGGTTGCAACTAATGAAAAACTGTTTTTT.

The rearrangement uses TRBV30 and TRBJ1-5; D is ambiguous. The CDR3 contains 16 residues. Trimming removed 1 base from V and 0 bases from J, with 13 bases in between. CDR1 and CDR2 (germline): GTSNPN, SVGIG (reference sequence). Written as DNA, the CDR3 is TGTGCCTGGAGTGGTATAGGCGGAAATAGCAATCAGCCCCAGCATTTT. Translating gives CAWSGIGGNSNQPQHF.

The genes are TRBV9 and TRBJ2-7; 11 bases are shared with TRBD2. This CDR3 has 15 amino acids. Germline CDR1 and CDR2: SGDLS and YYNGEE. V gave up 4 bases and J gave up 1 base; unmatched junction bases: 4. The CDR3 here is CASSQTSGSSYEQYF. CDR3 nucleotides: TGTGCCAGCAGCCAAACTAGCGGGAGTTCCTACGAGCAGTACTTC.

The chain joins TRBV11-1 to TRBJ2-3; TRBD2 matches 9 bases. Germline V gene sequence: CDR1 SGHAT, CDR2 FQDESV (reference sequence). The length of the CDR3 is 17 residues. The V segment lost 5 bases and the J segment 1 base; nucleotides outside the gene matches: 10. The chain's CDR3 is CASSVANRLAGTDTQYF. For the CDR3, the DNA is TGTGCCAGCAGCGTCGCCAATCGACTAGCGGGCACAGATACGCAGTATTTT.

This CDR3 reads CASSQGQGDFSAGYTF. Written as DNA, the CDR3 is TGCGCCAGCAGCCAGGGACAGGGGGATTTTAGTGCTGGCTACACCTTC. V gene TRBV4-1 combines with J gene TRBJ1-2; the match to TRBD1 covers 11 bases. J lost 7 bases, V lost 3 bases, and 10 bases had no gene match. Per the germline V gene, CDR1 is MGHRA and CDR2 is YSYEKL. There are 16 residues in the CDR3.

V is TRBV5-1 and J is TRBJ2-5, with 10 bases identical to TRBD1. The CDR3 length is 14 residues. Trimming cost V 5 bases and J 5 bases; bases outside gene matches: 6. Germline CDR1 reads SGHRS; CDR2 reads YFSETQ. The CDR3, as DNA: TGCGCCAGCAGTTATGGGACAGGGGAGGAGACCCAGTACTTC. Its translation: CASSYGTGEETQYF.

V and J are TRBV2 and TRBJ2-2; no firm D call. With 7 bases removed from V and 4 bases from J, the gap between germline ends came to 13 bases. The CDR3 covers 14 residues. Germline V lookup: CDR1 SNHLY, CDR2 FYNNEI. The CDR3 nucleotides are TGTGCCAGCAACGAGTTTGTTTCCACCGGGGAGCTGTTTTTT. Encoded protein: CASNEFVSTGELFF.

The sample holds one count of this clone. CDR3 amino acids: CASSKIGGVDTEAFF. In DNA, the CDR3 is TGTGCCAGCAGCAAAATAGGGGGGGTCGACACTGAAGCTTTCTTT. V is TRBV7-9 and J is TRBJ1-1; perhaps TRBD1 as D (6 bases). Germline CDR1 reads SEHNR; CDR2 reads FQNEAQ (reference sequence). The CDR3 is 15 residues long. V lost 5 bases to trimming and J lost 3 bases, with 16 bases between them.

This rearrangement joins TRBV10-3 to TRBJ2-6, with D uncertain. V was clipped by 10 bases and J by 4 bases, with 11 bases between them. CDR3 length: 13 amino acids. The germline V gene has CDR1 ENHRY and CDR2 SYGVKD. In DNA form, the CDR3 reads TGTGCCACCCACGCCGCGGGGGCCAACGTCCTGACTTTC. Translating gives CATHAAGANVLTF.

CDR3: CASSLTIGGYTF. The CDR3 nucleotides are TGTGCCAGCAGTTTAACCATCGGTGGCTACACCTTC. The rearrangement links TRBV28 to TRBJ1-2; unclear D gene. CDR1 and CDR2 from the germline V gene are MDHEN and SYDVKM. Deletions cut 2 bases from V and 7 bases from J, with 8 bases between. The CDR3 length is 12 residues.

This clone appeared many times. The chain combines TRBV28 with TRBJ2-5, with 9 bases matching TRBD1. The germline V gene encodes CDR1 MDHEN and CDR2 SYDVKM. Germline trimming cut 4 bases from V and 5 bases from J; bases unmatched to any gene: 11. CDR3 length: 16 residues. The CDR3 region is CASSSNYRGQEETQYF. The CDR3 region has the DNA TGTGCCAGCAGTTCCAACTACAGGGGGCAGGAGGAGACCCAGTACTTC.

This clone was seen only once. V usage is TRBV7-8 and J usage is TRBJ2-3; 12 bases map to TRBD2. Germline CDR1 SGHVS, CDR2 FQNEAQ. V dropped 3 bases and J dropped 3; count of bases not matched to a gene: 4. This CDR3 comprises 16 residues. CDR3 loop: CASSFTGTSGTDTQYF. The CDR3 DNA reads TGTGCCAGCAGCTTCACCGGGACTAGCGGGACAGATACGCAGTATTTT.

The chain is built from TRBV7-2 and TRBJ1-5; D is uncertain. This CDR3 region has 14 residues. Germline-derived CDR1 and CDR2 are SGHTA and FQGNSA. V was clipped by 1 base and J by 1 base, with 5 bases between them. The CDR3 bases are TGTGCCAGCAGCTTAGGTCCGAGCAATCAGCCCCAGCATTTT. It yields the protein CASSLGPSNQPQHF.

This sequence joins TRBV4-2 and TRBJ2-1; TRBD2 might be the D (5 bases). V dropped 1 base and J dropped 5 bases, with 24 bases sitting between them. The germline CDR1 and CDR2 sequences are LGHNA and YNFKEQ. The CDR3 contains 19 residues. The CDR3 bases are TGTGCCAGCAGCCAAGTTAGTTCGTGGGAGTCAAGGTACCACAATGAGCAGTTCTTC. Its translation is CASSQVSSWESRYHNEQFF.

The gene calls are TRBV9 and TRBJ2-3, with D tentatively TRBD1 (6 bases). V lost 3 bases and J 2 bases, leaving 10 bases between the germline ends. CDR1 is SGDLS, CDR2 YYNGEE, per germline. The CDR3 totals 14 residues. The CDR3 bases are TGTGCCAGCAGCGGTCGGGACACCACAGATACGCAGTATTTT. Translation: CASSGRDTTDTQYF.

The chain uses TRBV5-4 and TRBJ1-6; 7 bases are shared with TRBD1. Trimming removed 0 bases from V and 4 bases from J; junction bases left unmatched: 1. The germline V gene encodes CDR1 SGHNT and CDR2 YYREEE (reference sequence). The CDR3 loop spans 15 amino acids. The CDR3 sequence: CASSLGTGYNSPLHF. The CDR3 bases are TGTGCCAGCAGCTTGGGGACAGGATATAATTCACCCCTCCACTTT.

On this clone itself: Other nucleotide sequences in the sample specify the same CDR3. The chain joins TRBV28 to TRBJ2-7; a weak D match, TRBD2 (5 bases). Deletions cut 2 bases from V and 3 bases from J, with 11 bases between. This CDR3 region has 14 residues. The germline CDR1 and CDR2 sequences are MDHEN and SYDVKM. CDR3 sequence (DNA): TGTGCCAGCAGTTTAGGGCAAGGGAGCTACGAGCAGTACTTC. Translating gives CASSLGQGSYEQYF.

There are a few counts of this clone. Here the CDR3 reads CASSSYSGISYEQYF. The CDR3 DNA sequence: TGTGCCAGCAGCTCTTATAGCGGGATCTCCTACGAGCAGTACTTC. V usage is TRBV5-6 and J usage is TRBJ2-7; 8 nucleotides align to TRBD2. J gave up 0 bases and V 3 bases, and 5 bases lay outside the gene matches. This CDR3 spans 15 amino acids. Germline assignment: CDR1 SGHDT and CDR2 YYEEEE.